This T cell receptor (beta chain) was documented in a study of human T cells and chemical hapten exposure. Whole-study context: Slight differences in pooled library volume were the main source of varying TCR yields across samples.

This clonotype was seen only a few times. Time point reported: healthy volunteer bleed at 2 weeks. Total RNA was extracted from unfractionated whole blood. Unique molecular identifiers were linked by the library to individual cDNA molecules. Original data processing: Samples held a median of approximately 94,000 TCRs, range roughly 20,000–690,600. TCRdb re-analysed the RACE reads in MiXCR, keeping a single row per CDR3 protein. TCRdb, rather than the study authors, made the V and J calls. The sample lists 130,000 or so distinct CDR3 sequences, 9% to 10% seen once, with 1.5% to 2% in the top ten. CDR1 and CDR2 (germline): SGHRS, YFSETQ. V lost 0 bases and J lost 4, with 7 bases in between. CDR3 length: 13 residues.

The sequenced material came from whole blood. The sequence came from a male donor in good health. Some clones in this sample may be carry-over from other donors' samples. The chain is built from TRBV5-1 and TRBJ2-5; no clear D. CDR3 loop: CASSLDPPETQYF. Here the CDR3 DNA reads TGCGCCAGCAGCTTGGACCCCCCAGAGACCCAGTACTTC.